This T cell receptor (beta chain) was retrieved from a study of CD8 T cells in ankylosing spondylitis. Overall study findings and caveats: Significantly higher representation of disease-linked clones was reported for matched ankylosing spondylitis synovial fluid. Certain motif variants had earlier been reported in reactive arthritis synovial fluid and blood.

Quantitative 5'-RACE with molecular barcodes generated TCR beta libraries. TCRdb called the 5' RACE reads again in MiXCR, with one record for every CDR3 protein. In the table there are 150,000 to 200,000 distinct CDR3 sequences, 15% to 20% of which are singletons. This clonotype came up many times. What it recognizes is unknown. With 4 bases removed from V and 4 bases from J, the gap between germline ends came to 14 bases. Germline CDR1 is SGHRS and CDR2 is YFSETQ. The CDR3 contains 14 residues. The V gene is TRBV5-1, the J gene TRBJ1-1, with D tentatively TRBD1 (6 bases). The sequencing sample was made of blood, either unsorted or a sorted T cell fraction (not recorded which). This TCR was sampled from a male donor under 35 with ankylosing spondylitis or in good health (not recorded which). The chain's CDR3 is CASSGEGGSTEAFF. The CDR3 coding sequence is TGCGCCAGCAGCGGAGAGGGGGGGAGCACTGAAGCTTTCTTT. Full variable domain (rest looked up from reference TRBV5-1 and TRBJ1-1): KAGVTQTPRYLIKTRGQQVTLSCSPISGHRSVSWYQQTPGQGLQFLFEYFSETQRNKGNFPGRFSGRQFSNSRSEMNVSTLELGDSALYLCASSGEGGSTEAFFGQGTRLTVV.